Listed below are T cell receptor beta chains from one sample, sequenced in a study of blood T cell repertoires in COVID-19. The protocol was immunoSEQ multiplex PCR, while the TCRdb copy is restricted to in-frame clones and leaves out a portion. Among approximately 290,000 clones listed, about 89% were seen once. The sequencing input was peripheral blood. These receptors were taken from a woman in her 30s with COVID-19, enrolled during active disease. CDR3s include the opening cysteine and the closing phenylalanine or tryptophan. D genes are given only for firm matches. Clone size is given for some rows only: seen once, a few or many times, or a class if the clone is expanded.

D | size | J | V | CDR3 | DNA
- | - | TRBJ2-7 | TRBV7-9 | CASSLRDISYEQYF | TGTGCCAGCAGCTTAAGGGACATCTCCTACGAGCAGTACTTC
- | - | TRBJ1-2 | TRBV28 | CASSLIERGYTF | TGTGCCAGCAGTTTGATAGAGCGGGGCTACACCTTC
- | - | TRBJ1-2 | TRBV11-2 | CASSLEGGVYGYTF | TGTGCCAGCAGCTTAGAGGGGGGGGTCTATGGCTACACCTTC
TRBD1 | - | TRBJ2-3 | TRBV2 | CASSDGQAAGTQYF | TGTGCCAGCAGTGATGGACAGGCTGCAGGTACGCAGTATTTT
- | - | TRBJ2-3 | TRBV30 | CAWSVPPGGIKTDTQYF | TGTGCCTGGAGTGTTCCCCCAGGCGGGATAAAGACAGATACGCAGTATTTT
- | - | TRBJ1-6 | TRBV9 | CASSVASHSPLHF | TGTGCCAGCAGCGTAGCCAGTCATTCACCCCTCCACTTT
- | - | TRBJ1-2 | TRBV5-1 | CASSLGGSYGYTF | TGCGCCAGCAGCTTGGGCGGCAGCTATGGCTACACCTTC
- | - | TRBJ1-1 | TRBV29-1 | CSVRGIFISETGGSEAFF | TGCAGCGTGAGGGGAATCTTTATCTCGGAGACAGGTGGTTCTGAAGCTTTCTTT
- | - | TRBJ2-2 | TRBV7-2 | CASSLGGATGELFF | TGTGCCAGCAGCTTAGGAGGAGCCACCGGGGAGCTGTTTTTT
- | few | TRBJ2-7 | TRBV9 | CASSVETGYEQYF | TGTGCCAGCAGCGTAGAGACAGGCTACGAGCAGTACTTC
TRBD2 | - | TRBJ2-3 | TRBV25-1 | CASSDSIAGGTDTQYF | TGTGCCAGCAGTGATTCAATAGCGGGGGGCACAGATACGCAGTATTTT
TRBD1 | once | TRBJ2-5 | TRBV7-6 | CASSLVTGSYQETQYF | TGTGCCAGCAGCTTAGTGACAGGGTCGTACCAAGAGACCCAGTACTTC
- | - | TRBJ1-2 | TRBV6-6 | CASTGSESIRHGYTF | TGTGCCAGCACCGGATCGGAGTCGATACGACATGGCTACACCTTC
- | few | TRBJ1-5 | TRBV27 | CASSSTGPNQPQHF | TGTGCCAGCAGTTCCACAGGTCCCAATCAGCCCCAGCATTTT
- | - | TRBJ2-7 | TRBV6-6 | CASTLQGGNEQYF | TGTGCCAGCACTCTTCAGGGGGGTAACGAGCAGTACTTC
- | - | TRBJ2-2 | TRBV11-2 | CASSFFRGNTGELFF | TGTGCCAGCAGCTTCTTCAGGGGAAACACCGGGGAGCTGTTTTTT
TRBD1 | - | TRBJ2-2 | TRBV5-5 | CASSRTGRGDTGELFF | TGTGCCAGCAGCCGGACAGGGCGGGGAGACACCGGGGAGCTGTTTTTT
- | - | TRBJ2-2 | TRBV6-5 | CASSYGTEANTGELFF | TGTGCCAGCAGTTACGGGACTGAAGCGAACACCGGGGAGCTGTTTTTT
TRBD1 | - | TRBJ2-7 | TRBV5-1 | CASSPGQGLRYEQYF | TGCGCCAGCAGCCCGGGACAGGGGTTACGCTACGAGCAGTACTTC
- | - | TRBJ1-5 | TRBV27 | CASSLGPGVQPQHF | TGTGCCAGCAGTTTAGGGCCCGGGGTACAGCCCCAGCATTTT